This TCR beta chain was profiled in a study of blood T cell repertoires in COVID-19. This clone is a singleton in its sample. The ends were cut back, 10 bases at V and 0 bases at J, with 16 bases in the middle. The germline gives CDR1 MDHEN, CDR2 SYDVKM. This CDR3 region has 14 residues. Profiled with immunoSEQ multiplex PCR; TCRdb holds only in-frame clones, not every one. This table has around 220,000 clones, around 86% appearing once. Sequencing used peripheral blood. The chain employs TRBV28 and TRBJ2-7; D possibly corresponds to TRBD2 (6 bases). The receptor was isolated from a woman of 80 years or more with COVID-19, enrolled during active disease. This CDR3 reads CATRGRISSYEQYF. CDR3 in DNA: TGTGCCACGCGGGGCCGAATTAGCTCCTACGAGCAGTACTTC.